A selection of T cell receptor beta chains follows, all from one sample in a study of blood T cell repertoires in COVID-19. Repertoires were generated with immunoSEQ multiplex PCR, while TCRdb's copy carries only in-frame clones and drops some. Among around 480,000 clones listed, 75% to 90% were seen once. The sample taken for sequencing was PBMCs or T cells enriched from blood (not recorded which). Receptors were obtained from a woman younger than 30 who had recovered from COVID-19. Both conserved end residues are part of each CDR3. Each record gives: V gene, D gene, J gene, clone size, CDR3 DNA, CDR3 protein. D genes are given only for firm matches. Some rows have no size entry. The others give once, few or many, or a class for an expanded clone.

v_call: TRBV18
d_call: .
j_call: TRBJ1-3
clone_size: .
cdr3_nt: TGTGCCAGCTCATCATATTCAGGGACTGGAAACACCATATATTTT
cdr3_aa: CASSSYSGTGNTIYF

v_call: TRBV12-3/TRBV12-4
d_call: .
j_call: TRBJ2-7
clone_size: .
cdr3_nt: TGTGCCAGCAGTCGTCAGGGAGGCGGCGAGCAGTACTTC
cdr3_aa: CASSRQGGGEQYF

v_call: TRBV6-5
d_call: .
j_call: TRBJ2-1
clone_size: .
cdr3_nt: TGTGCCAGCAGTTACCTACAGGGTTGGGAATACAATGAGCAGTTCTTC
cdr3_aa: CASSYLQGWEYNEQFF

v_call: TRBV30
d_call: .
j_call: TRBJ2-1
clone_size: .
cdr3_nt: TGTGCCTGGAGCCCTGACTCCGGCCGTGAGCAGTTCTTC
cdr3_aa: CAWSPDSGREQFF

v_call: TRBV7-9
d_call: .
j_call: TRBJ1-2
clone_size: .
cdr3_nt: TGTGCCAGCAGCTTGGACACGAACTATGGCTACACCTTC
cdr3_aa: CASSLDTNYGYTF

v_call: TRBV12-3/TRBV12-4
d_call: TRBD1
j_call: TRBJ2-1
clone_size: .
cdr3_nt: TGTGCCAGTGGGGTGGACAGGGGTGGTGAGCAGTTCTTC
cdr3_aa: CASGVDRGGEQFF

v_call: TRBV7-9
d_call: TRBD2
j_call: TRBJ2-3
clone_size: .
cdr3_nt: TGTGCCAGCAGGGAGCTAGCGGTAACAGATACGCAGTATTTT
cdr3_aa: CASRELAVTDTQYF

v_call: TRBV19
d_call: .
j_call: TRBJ1-1
clone_size: .
cdr3_nt: TGTGCCAGTAGGCAGGGCACTGAAGCTTTCTTT
cdr3_aa: CASRQGTEAFF

v_call: TRBV25-1
d_call: TRBD1
j_call: TRBJ2-7
clone_size: .
cdr3_nt: TGTGCCAGCAGTGAATCACAGGGGGAAGCCTACGAGCAGTACTTC
cdr3_aa: CASSESQGEAYEQYF

v_call: TRBV5-1
d_call: TRBD1
j_call: TRBJ1-3
clone_size: .
cdr3_nt: TGCGCCAGCAGCCCAGGGACAGGCTCTGGAAACACCATATATTTT
cdr3_aa: CASSPGTGSGNTIYF

v_call: TRBV5-1
d_call: TRBD1
j_call: TRBJ1-1
clone_size: .
cdr3_nt: TGCGCCAGCAGTAATAGGGGGCGACGGAACACTGAAGCTTTCTTT
cdr3_aa: CASSNRGRRNTEAFF

v_call: TRBV2
d_call: .
j_call: TRBJ1-6
clone_size: .
cdr3_nt: TGTGCCAGCACCCAGATTTTGAGGTCACCCCTCCACTTT
cdr3_aa: CASTQILRSPLHF

v_call: TRBV11-1
d_call: .
j_call: TRBJ1-1
clone_size: once
cdr3_nt: TGTGCCAGCAGCTACTCTGGGCAGAACACTGAAGCTTTCTTT
cdr3_aa: CASSYSGQNTEAFF

v_call: TRBV9
d_call: TRBD2
j_call: TRBJ2-2
clone_size: .
cdr3_nt: TGTGCCAGCAGCGTATGGGCGGGGGTGAACACCGGGGAGCTGTTTTTT
cdr3_aa: CASSVWAGVNTGELFF

v_call: TRBV9
d_call: TRBD2
j_call: TRBJ2-7
clone_size: .
cdr3_nt: TGTGCCAGCAGCGTACAAGCGGGGCCCTACGAGCAGTACTTC
cdr3_aa: CASSVQAGPYEQYF

v_call: TRBV5-1
d_call: TRBD1
j_call: TRBJ2-6
clone_size: .
cdr3_nt: TGCGCCAGCAGCTCTACCGGGACAGCCTACTCTGGGGCCAACGTCCTGACTTTC
cdr3_aa: CASSSTGTAYSGANVLTF

v_call: TRBV5-1
d_call: TRBD1
j_call: TRBJ2-1
clone_size: .
cdr3_nt: TGCGCCAGCAGCTTGGCCTTCGGGACAGGGATCTACAATGAGCAGTTCTTC
cdr3_aa: CASSLAFGTGIYNEQFF

v_call: TRBV11-1
d_call: TRBD2
j_call: TRBJ2-5
clone_size: .
cdr3_nt: TGTGCCAGCAGCTTAATCGGCGGGGGGGCCGAGGAGACCCAGTACTTC
cdr3_aa: CASSLIGGGAEETQYF

v_call: TRBV5-1
d_call: .
j_call: TRBJ1-6
clone_size: .
cdr3_nt: TGCGCCAGCAGCTTGGCCTTTACGGGAGGGGATAATTCACCCCTCCACTTT
cdr3_aa: CASSLAFTGGDNSPLHF

v_call: TRBV30
d_call: .
j_call: TRBJ1-1
clone_size: .
cdr3_nt: TGTGCCTGGAGTCAGGGGACCATGAACACTGAAGCTTTCTTT
cdr3_aa: CAWSQGTMNTEAFF

v_call: TRBV9
d_call: TRBD2
j_call: TRBJ2-1
clone_size: .
cdr3_nt: TGTGCCAGCAGCGCGACTAGCGGGGTAGGGAATGAGCAGTTCTTC
cdr3_aa: CASSATSGVGNEQFF

v_call: TRBV2
d_call: TRBD2
j_call: TRBJ2-3
clone_size: .
cdr3_nt: TGTGCCGGAGCCGGGGGGGCGGGTACGCAGTATTTT
cdr3_aa: CAGAGGAGTQYF

v_call: TRBV5-8
d_call: TRBD1
j_call: TRBJ1-5
clone_size: .
cdr3_nt: TGTGCCAGCAGCCGGGAAGGGGACAGAAAGTCTCAGCCCCAGCATTTT
cdr3_aa: CASSREGDRKSQPQHF

v_call: TRBV7-9
d_call: TRBD1
j_call: TRBJ2-5
clone_size: .
cdr3_nt: TGTGCCAGCAGCCCCCCAACTAGACAGGGGGCCCAAGAGACCCAGTACTTC
cdr3_aa: CASSPPTRQGAQETQYF

v_call: TRBV4-2
d_call: .
j_call: TRBJ2-7
clone_size: .
cdr3_nt: TGTGCCAGCAGCCTGGGGACATCCCCGGCCGAGCAGTACTTC
cdr3_aa: CASSLGTSPAEQYF

v_call: TRBV4-2
d_call: TRBD2
j_call: TRBJ2-7
clone_size: .
cdr3_nt: TGTGCCAGCAGCCAAGAGTGGGCTAGCGGGGGCGACCAAGCCTACGAGCAGTACTTC
cdr3_aa: CASSQEWASGGDQAYEQYF

v_call: TRBV5-1
d_call: .
j_call: TRBJ1-1
clone_size: .
cdr3_nt: TGCGCCAGCAGCAGTGAGCTTACAGTCACTGAAGCTTTCTTT
cdr3_aa: CASSSELTVTEAFF

v_call: TRBV15
d_call: .
j_call: TRBJ1-4
clone_size: .
cdr3_nt: TGTGCCACCAGCAGAGACCGGGGGGGTAATGAAAAACTGTTTTTT
cdr3_aa: CATSRDRGGNEKLFF

v_call: TRBV5-4
d_call: .
j_call: TRBJ2-5
clone_size: .
cdr3_nt: TGTGCCAGCAGCTCGGGAGCACAGGGGACGGAGACCCAGTACTTC
cdr3_aa: CASSSGAQGTETQYF

v_call: TRBV7-2
d_call: TRBD2
j_call: TRBJ2-1
clone_size: .
cdr3_nt: TGTGCCAGCAGCTTAAGATCTAGCGGGGCCAATGAGCAGTTCTTC
cdr3_aa: CASSLRSSGANEQFF

v_call: TRBV2
d_call: .
j_call: TRBJ1-4
clone_size: .
cdr3_nt: TGTGCCACTAAACCAGGGGAGGGTGAAAAACTGTTTTTT
cdr3_aa: CATKPGEGEKLFF

v_call: TRBV4-2
d_call: .
j_call: TRBJ1-5
clone_size: .
cdr3_nt: TGTGCCAGCAGCCCATTAGGGGCAGGCAATCAGCCCCAGCATTTT
cdr3_aa: CASSPLGAGNQPQHF

v_call: TRBV18
d_call: TRBD1
j_call: TRBJ2-2
clone_size: .
cdr3_nt: TGTGCCAGCTCGCCCGCACAGGGGGTAAACACCGGGGAGCTGTTTTTT
cdr3_aa: CASSPAQGVNTGELFF

v_call: TRBV14
d_call: TRBD1
j_call: TRBJ1-1
clone_size: .
cdr3_nt: TGTGCCAGCAGCCCTCTCCGGGGGACAGGGGTGAACACTGAAGCTTTCTTT
cdr3_aa: CASSPLRGTGVNTEAFF

v_call: TRBV4-1
d_call: .
j_call: TRBJ1-2
clone_size: .
cdr3_nt: TGCGCCAGCAGCCAAGATCGCAGGGGCACCTACACCTTC
cdr3_aa: CASSQDRRGTYTF

v_call: TRBV9
d_call: .
j_call: TRBJ1-3
clone_size: .
cdr3_nt: TGTGCCAGCAGCCCCTTGACATCTGGAAACACCATATATTTT
cdr3_aa: CASSPLTSGNTIYF

v_call: TRBV11-2
d_call: .
j_call: TRBJ2-1
clone_size: once
cdr3_nt: TGTGCCAGCAGCCCCAAATGGGACTCACTAAATGAGCAGTTCTTC
cdr3_aa: CASSPKWDSLNEQFF

v_call: TRBV7-2
d_call: .
j_call: TRBJ1-2
clone_size: .
cdr3_nt: TGTGCCAGCAGCTCCCAGGGGTTTGCGGCCTCTGATGGCTACACCTTC
cdr3_aa: CASSSQGFAASDGYTF

v_call: TRBV28
d_call: .
j_call: TRBJ1-6
clone_size: .
cdr3_nt: TGTGCCAGCAGTCCCCAGGGCAGCTCCTATAATTCACCCCTCCACTTT
cdr3_aa: CASSPQGSSYNSPLHF

v_call: TRBV5-3
d_call: .
j_call: TRBJ1-4
clone_size: once
cdr3_nt: TGTGCCAGAAGCTTGAGACTGCCTAATGAAAAACTGTTTTTT
cdr3_aa: CARSLRLPNEKLFF

v_call: TRBV6-6
d_call: .
j_call: TRBJ2-3
clone_size: .
cdr3_nt: TGTGCCAGCAGTTACTCGAGGGGGGGGGACCTGGATACGCAGTATTTT
cdr3_aa: CASSYSRGGDLDTQYF

v_call: TRBV12-3/TRBV12-4
d_call: .
j_call: TRBJ1-2
clone_size: once
cdr3_nt: TGTGCCAGCAGTCCTGACAGACTCTATGGCTACACCTTC
cdr3_aa: CASSPDRLYGYTF

v_call: TRBV28
d_call: TRBD1
j_call: TRBJ1-2
clone_size: .
cdr3_nt: TGTGCCAGCAGTTACCCAGGGGGCAGATATGGCTACACCTTC
cdr3_aa: CASSYPGGRYGYTF